This passage covers 29 T cell receptor beta chains from one sample sequenced in a study of human T cells and chemical hapten exposure. TCRdb re-derived calls from the RACE reads in MiXCR, one entry per CDR3 protein. Of about 110,000 distinct CDR3 sequences in the sample, 9.5% to 15% were seen once. Time point described: pre-sensitization, week 0. As for treatment: therapeutic diphenylcyclopropenone sensitization with weekly scalp DPC. This sample comprised whole blood, obtained in connection with sensitization to the hapten diphenylcyclopropenone (DPC). These receptors were collected from a woman in her fifties or sixties with alopecia areata. Some clones in this sample may be carry-over from other donors' samples.

The chain joins TRBV4-2 to TRBJ1-1; D is unresolved. Trimming cost V 1 base and J 5 bases, with 5 bases left between them. From germline, CDR1 is LGHNA and CDR2 YNFKEQ. The CDR3 has 12 amino acids. This chain's CDR3 is CASSQVGTEAFF. As DNA, the CDR3 is TGTGCCAGCAGCCAAGTAGGGACTGAAGCTTTCTTT.

This clonotype was seen a handful of times. The chain links TRBV19 to TRBJ2-7, with a weak D call TRBD2 (5 bases). The CDR3 runs 12 residues. Germline CDR1 and CDR2: LNHDA and SQIVND (reference sequence). V was trimmed by 10 bases and J by 2 bases, leaving 12 bases between them. The chain's CDR3 is CATAGSTYEQYF. The CDR3 DNA follows: TGTGCCACTGCGGGCAGTACCTACGAGCAGTACTTC.

The chain employs TRBV18 and TRBJ1-1; D is ambiguous. Germline V gives CDR1 KGHSH, CDR2 LQKENI. The V and J ends lost 0 bases and 0 bases respectively, with 8 bases between them. This CDR3 has 15 amino acids. This CDR3 is CASSPPVDMNTEAFF. The CDR3 DNA follows: TGTGCCAGCTCACCACCCGTAGACATGAACACTGAAGCTTTCTTT.

In its sample, this clonotype was seen a few times. The chain uses TRBV20-1 and TRBJ2-1, with D possibly called TRBD1 or TRBD2 (5 bases each). Trimming left V 2 bases short and J 0 bases short, with 17 bases between. Germline CDR1 and CDR2: DFQATT and SNEGSKA (reference sequence). CDR3 length: 17 amino acids. Here the CDR3 DNA reads TGCAGTGCTAGACCAAGATCCGGGGCAGGCTCCTACAATGAGCAGTTCTTC. It codes for CSARPRSGAGSYNEQFF.

V is TRBV24-1 and J is TRBJ2-7; TRBD2 is a possible D gene (6 bases). V was trimmed by 4 bases and J by 0 bases, leaving 15 bases between them. Germline V gives CDR1 KGHDR, CDR2 SFDVKD. The CDR3 covers 16 residues. The CDR3 DNA reads TGTGCCACCAGTGACTCCGGAGCGGGTAGCTCCTACGAGCAGTACTTC. Translating it yields CATSDSGAGSSYEQYF.

This clonotype was observed at least ten times. V gene TRBV28 combines with J gene TRBJ2-7; 8 nucleotides align to TRBD1. The trim removed 3 bases at V and 2 bases at J, leaving 12 bases unmatched. Per the germline V gene, CDR1 is MDHEN and CDR2 is SYDVKM. The CDR3 is 17 residues long. The CDR3: CASSLLGQGELAYEQYF. The CDR3 nucleotides read TGTGCCAGCAGTTTGCTTGGACAGGGAGAACTCGCCTACGAGCAGTACTTC.

This clonotype has at least ten counts. The chain employs TRBV10-3 and TRBJ2-1; 10 bases agree with TRBD2. Trimming removed 0 bases from V and 14 bases from J; junction bases left unmatched: 7. The germline CDR1 and CDR2 sequences are ENHRY and SYGVKD. The CDR3 runs 14 residues. This chain's CDR3 is CAISESSVLAGEFF. The DNA of the CDR3 is TGTGCCATCAGTGAGTCAAGCGTCCTAGCGGGGGAGTTCTTC.

This clonotype has more than one count but fewer than ten. This sequence joins TRBV28 and TRBJ2-3; 8 bases are a match to TRBD2. J lost 1 base, V lost 5 bases, and 5 bases had no gene match. In germline, CDR1 is MDHEN, CDR2 SYDVKM. This CDR3 contains 15 residues. This chain's CDR3 is CASSPSGGGTDTQYF. In nucleotides, the CDR3 is TGTGCCAGCAGTCCCTCCGGGGGGGGCACAGATACGCAGTATTTT.

V and J are TRBV12-3 or TRBV12-4 and TRBJ2-2, with D hard to call. The germline V and J ends were trimmed by 7 bases and 4 bases, with 16 bases remaining between them. The CDR3 runs 15 residues. Written as DNA, the CDR3 is TGTGCCAGCACCCCGGGTAGGGTCGGCACCGGGGAGCTGTTTTTT. Its protein product is CASTPGRVGTGELFF.

This clonotype was seen a handful of times. V is TRBV7-9 and J is TRBJ1-3; D not certain. V gave up 1 base and J gave up 0 bases, with 7 bases separating them. Germline V gene sequence: CDR1 SEHNR, CDR2 FQNEAQ (reference sequence). There are 15 residues in the CDR3. CDR3 DNA sequence: TGTGCCAGCAGCTTAGGTACAAACTCTGGAAACACCATATATTTT. Amino acid sequence: CASSLGTNSGNTIYF.

This sequence joins TRBV7-2 and TRBJ1-2; no definite D call. Germline assignment: CDR1 SGHTA and CDR2 FQGNSA. The CDR3 covers 11 residues. V shed 5 bases and J shed 4 bases, with 5 bases lying between them. The CDR3 nucleotides read TGTGCCAGCAGCGCTAGCTATGGCTACACCTTC. Encoded protein: CASSASYGYTF.

This rearrangement joins TRBV5-1 to TRBJ1-1; D ambiguous. CDR1 is SGHRS and CDR2 is YFSETQ in the germline V gene. CDR3 length: 15 residues. V gave up 0 bases and J gave up 1 base, with 10 bases separating them. CDR3 in amino acids: CASSLGNPKNTEAFF. CDR3 bases: TGCGCCAGCAGCTTGGGAAACCCAAAGAACACTGAAGCTTTCTTT. The entire variable domain, with the rest obtained from reference TRBV5-1 and TRBJ1-1, is as follows: KAGVTQTPRYLIKTRGQQVTLSCSPISGHRSVSWYQQTPGQGLQFLFEYFSETQRNKGNFPGRFSGRQFSNSRSEMNVSTLELGDSALYLCASSLGNPKNTEAFFGQGTRLTVV.

This clonotype has more than one count but fewer than ten. This chain links TRBV7-9 with TRBJ2-5, with a tentative D call TRBD2 (6 bases). CDR1 and CDR2 (germline): SEHNR, FQNEAQ (reference sequence). This CDR3 has 15 amino acids. V lost 7 bases and J lost 5, with 20 bases in between. CDR3 bases: TGTGCCAGCACCTCCGGGACTGGAGCCTGGGAGACCCAGTACTTC. Its translation is CASTSGTGAWETQYF.

The V and J genes are TRBV28 and TRBJ1-4, with D perhaps matching TRBD1 (5 bases). In germline, CDR1 is MDHEN, CDR2 SYDVKM. The CDR3 length is 16 residues. V was shortened by 4 bases and J by 7 bases, with 19 bases between the two germline ends. This CDR3 is CASSSSGGAGREKLFF. The CDR3 bases are TGTGCCAGCAGTTCCTCAGGTGGGGCAGGACGTGAAAAACTGTTTTTT.

This clonotype has ten or more counts. The rearrangement joins TRBV6-2 or TRBV6-3 to TRBJ2-1; D is tentatively TRBD1 or TRBD2 (5 bases each). Looked up from germline, CDR1 is MNHEY and CDR2 is SVGEGT. This CDR3 is 16 amino acids long. V lost 5 bases, J lost 8 bases, and 22 bases lay in between. The CDR3 protein is CASSPGTLAVGDEQFF. The CDR3 DNA reads as TGTGCCAGCAGTCCTGGAACCCTAGCCGTAGGGGATGAGCAGTTCTTC.

This clonotype was picked up a small number of times. The gene calls are TRBV28 and TRBJ1-2, with D possibly matching TRBD1 (5 bases). The V gene's germline CDR1 is MDHEN and CDR2 SYDVKM. The V end lost 5 bases, the J end lost 3 bases, and 10 bases lay between the germline ends. The CDR3 is made up of 13 amino acids. The CDR3: CASSPGGDYGYTF. CDR3 nucleotide sequence: TGTGCCAGCAGTCCGGGGGGAGACTATGGCTACACCTTC.

In regard to this clonotype: An end of the junction differs from the germline gene, which may be a read error. The J gene is TRBJ1-2, the V gene TRBV5-1; possibly TRBD1 for D (6 bases). Germline CDR1 and CDR2: SGHRS and YFSETQ. This CDR3 comprises 14 residues. Written as DNA, the CDR3 is TGCGCCAGCAGCTTACCAGGGGAAGACTATGACTACACCTTC. Encoded protein: CASSLPGEDYDYTF.

In regard to this clonotype: One base away lies a much larger clone, so this may be a sequencing read error. This chain links TRBV28 with TRBJ2-1; D not certain. The CDR3 has 12 amino acids. V gave up 6 bases and J gave up 3 bases, with 6 bases separating them. The V gene's germline CDR1 is MDHEN and CDR2 SYDVKM. The CDR3 reads CASSSVYNEQFF. The CDR3 nucleotides are TGTGCCAGCAGCTCCGTCTACAATGAGCAGTTCTTC.

This clonotype was recorded many times. The chain recombines TRBV7-9 with TRBJ1-1; D ambiguous. Germline assignment: CDR1 SEHNR and CDR2 FQNEAQ (reference sequence). CDR3 length: 13 residues. Trimming removed 1 base at V and 1 base at J, with 4 bases between. This CDR3 reads CASSLEPNTEAFF. The CDR3 coding sequence is TGTGCCAGCAGCTTAGAGCCGAACACTGAAGCTTTCTTT. The full variable domain, its missing parts supplied by reference TRBV7-9 and TRBJ1-1, is DTGVSQNPRHKITKRGQNVTFRCDPISEHNRLYWYRQTLGQGPEFLTYFQNEAQLEKSRLLSDRFSAERPKGSFSTLEIQRTEQGDSAMYLCASSLEPNTEAFFGQGTRLTVV.

The rearrangement links TRBV5-4 to TRBJ2-7; either TRBD1 or TRBD2 may supply D (5 bases each). Germline lookup yields CDR1 SGHNT and CDR2 YYREEE (reference sequence). The CDR3 extends over 16 amino acids. V was clipped by 0 bases and J by 3 bases, with 16 bases between them. The CDR3 protein is CASSLVAPGRHYEQYF. The CDR3 DNA reads as TGTGCCAGCAGCTTGGTTGCTCCGGGACGCCACTACGAGCAGTACTTC.

This clonotype has a handful of counts. This chain uses TRBV20-1 with TRBJ2-5, with D possibly TRBD1 on 5 matching bases. Deletions cut 2 bases from V and 4 bases from J, with 11 bases between. The CDR3 consists of 13 residues. Germline lookup yields CDR1 DFQATT and CDR2 SNEGSKA (reference sequence). CDR3 in amino acids: CSARQGGAETQYF. DNA for the CDR3: TGCAGTGCTAGACAGGGCGGTGCAGAGACCCAGTACTTC.

In nucleotides, the CDR3 is TGCAGTGCTAGAGGTCTCTCAAACACTGAAGCTTTCTTT. It codes for CSARGLSNTEAFF. This chain links TRBV20-1 with TRBJ1-1, with D unresolved. The CDR3 consists of 13 residues. With 1 base removed from V and 2 bases from J, the gap between germline ends came to 8 bases. The germline gives CDR1 DFQATT, CDR2 SNEGSKA (reference sequence).

This clonotype was counted ten times or more. This chain uses TRBV6-2 or TRBV6-3 with TRBJ1-2; D unresolved. The length of the CDR3 is 12 residues. Looked up from germline, CDR1 is MNHEY and CDR2 is SVGEGT. Trimming removed 0 bases at V and 4 bases at J, with 3 bases between. The chain's CDR3 is CASSYSFYGYTF. The CDR3 nucleotides are TGTGCCAGCAGTTACTCGTTCTATGGCTACACCTTC.

This clonotype occurred a few times. The genes are TRBV10-1 and TRBJ2-7; perhaps TRBD1 as D (5 bases). The CDR3 length is 13 residues. V was shortened by 3 bases and J by 4 bases, with 10 bases between the two germline ends. Germline V gene sequence: CDR1 WNHNN, CDR2 SYGVQD (reference sequence). CDR3 residues: CASSEKTVYEQYF. CDR3 DNA sequence: TGCGCCAGCAGTGAAAAGACAGTATACGAGCAGTACTTC.

This clonotype was seen more than once but under ten times. This chain connects TRBV7-8 to TRBJ1-5; D is undetermined. Germline CDR1 SGHVS, CDR2 FQNEAQ. CDR3 length: 17 residues. V gave up 5 bases and J gave up 4 bases, with 21 bases separating them. The CDR3 region has the DNA TGTGCCAGCAGCACCGGCGGGTCCCTGAGAGTAAATCAGCCCCAGCATTTT. This codes for CASSTGGSLRVNQPQHF.

This clonotype qualifies as medium-sized. The chain carries TRBV29-1 and TRBJ2-3; no clear D. The CDR3 length is 11 residues. Germline CDR1 and CDR2: SQVTM and ANQGSEA. V was clipped by 6 bases and J by 5 bases, with 9 bases between them. DNA for the CDR3: TGCAGCGTCTTCTGGGGAGATACGCAGTATTTT. This gives the protein CSVFWGDTQYF.

The chain couples TRBV12-3 or TRBV12-4 to TRBJ1-2; no firm D call. The CDR3 length is 13 residues. The V end lost 3 bases, the J end lost 2 bases, and 7 bases lay between the germline ends. CDR3 protein: CASSFGRNYGYTF. DNA of the CDR3: TGTGCCAGCAGTTTTGGCCGAAACTATGGCTACACCTTC.

This chain links TRBV6-5 with TRBJ2-7, with D possibly TRBD1 on 6 matching bases. Germline V gene lookup returns CDR1 MNHEY and CDR2 SVGAGI. Trimming stripped 0 bases from V and 1 base from J, with 7 bases between. The CDR3 is 14 residues long. CDR3 DNA sequence: TGTGCCAGCAGTTACTCGGACAGTTCCTACGAGCAGTACTTC. It encodes CASSYSDSSYEQYF.

This clonotype was picked up many times. This chain connects TRBV7-9 to TRBJ2-7; 8 bases agree with TRBD1. With V trimmed by 5 bases and J by 6 bases, 6 bases remained unmatched. The CDR3 contains 13 residues. Per germline, CDR1 SEHNR and CDR2 FQNEAQ (reference sequence). In DNA form, the CDR3 reads TGTGCCAGCAGCGGACAGGGCGAGGCCGAGCAGTACTTC. Translated: CASSGQGEAEQYF.